This T cell receptor beta chain derives from a study of shared clonotypes between healthy human individuals (dated by TCRdb to about 2020). The study in broad terms: A couple of women and a few men aged 18 to 49 years were included in the cohort. For each donor, CD4 naive and CD4 memory were each given three plates, CD8 naive was given two plates, and CD8 memory was given one plate. Blood TCR repertoires of four to six healthy adults were deeply sequenced to estimate repertoire size and the extent of clonotype sharing between individuals. To increase sequencing depth and limit assay-specific biases, TCR repertoire library preparation and sequencing were carried out by different laboratories using diverse techniques. Leukapheresis yielded between about 0.85 and 10 billion PBMCs per donor.

Using the deep immunoSEQ assay, multiplex PCR amplified TCR CDR3 regions from genomic DNA. Genomic DNA extracted from each cell subset was distributed evenly over all wells of several immunoSEQ 96-well plates, and each plate served as one replicate. For sorted subsets, each replicate PCR was loaded with 200 to 250 ng genomic DNA, equivalent to 30,000 to 35,000 T cell genomes. Purified libraries were quantified with a Qubit 3.0 fluorometer, sized on a Bioanalyzer 2100, and re-quantified with the KAPA Library Quantification kit. A separate single-read 150-cycle Illumina NextSeq 550 flow cell was used to sequence each immunoSEQ 96-well plate. For the original study's pipeline: Because the immunoSEQ output held only junctional sequences and lacked quality scores, the filtering could not match the filtering applied to full-length reads. Sequences were annotated with PyIR, a Python wrapper for IgBLAST v1.9, and V/J genes and CDR3 were assigned using IMGT germline references. Reads with weak V/J assignments (E-value above 1e-6), missing CDR3, stop codons, out-of-frame junctions, or ambiguous translated residues were removed. V3J clonotypes were defined as sequences sharing an identical inferred V gene, J gene, and CDR3 amino acid sequence. The percentage overlap between two repertoires was calculated by dividing the number of shared unique clonotypes by the size of the smaller repertoire. Repertoire richness was assessed with RTK rarefaction, the Chao1 estimator, and Recon v2.1 estimates of unobserved clonotypes. OLGA was used to compute generation probabilities for all TCRbeta clonotypes that the gDNA method yielded from a handful of donors. The table was pulled from immuneACCESS by TCRdb, which kept in-frame rearrangements only. Such tables lose some clones; where checked, under half of the loss comes from unresolved V genes, and the rest has no known cause. That table supplies the V and J calls and clone size; D and trimming were determined from the DNA. Recorded for this sample are 2 million to 2.5 million clones; more than 90% of them occurred a single time. In total, the top ten clones hold more than 0.1% of the sample.

Here is what the overall study found, with its caveats: Even with the large sequencing depth, rarefaction of the sorted-subset datasets indicated that sequencing was incomplete. Pairwise subsampling indicated that sequencing depth was expected to affect the degree of clonotype sharing among donors. Sampling was restricted to blood, and TCR repertoires in tissues likely differ from the TCR repertoires found in blood. Naive subsets generally had larger estimated clonotype richness than memory subsets did. Compared with non-shared clonotypes, clonotypes shared by all four sorted-subset donors had higher generation probabilities. The small number of donors limited the genetic and exposure-history diversity represented. Across a handful of donors, roughly 5.1% of naive CD4, roughly 3.3% of naive CD8, under 2.5% of memory CD4, and approximately 0.4% of memory CD8 clonotypes were shared.

For CDR1 and CDR2, the germline V gene (reference sequence) lists MNHNY and SVGAGI. Measured from the cysteine to the phenylalanine, the CDR3 is 14 residues long. Solely the CDR3 DNA is kept, with 42 bases framed from the first base. V and J lose 6 bases and 4 bases, and a span of 15 bases separates them. Healthy HIV-negative adults with no recently reported acute infections or vaccinations were included as donors. All donors were Caucasian adults living in Nashville, Tennessee, USA. CD4+ T cells were enriched by magnetic negative selection; naive cells were then positively selected on CD45RA, and the negative fraction formed the memory subset. After blood collection by leukapheresis, PBMCs were isolated using Ficoll-Histopaque density gradient centrifugation and then cryopreserved in the vapor phase of liquid nitrogen. Analytical flow cytometry was used to check the purity and quantity of every magnetically sorted T cell population. Genomic DNA was isolated from every sorted fraction and measured by UV absorbance on a Nanodrop 2000c.

Points on this clone: Its binding antigen is unknown. Within one base of it there is no much larger clone, and no base qualities were kept.

This receptor was taken from a man aged 18 to 30 in good health. The V gene is TRBV6-6 and the J gene is TRBJ1-1; the D gene is unclear. The material sequenced was naive CD4+ T cells sorted from blood. Interpreted using the paper, the cell subset or site label stands for: CD45RA+ positively selected. CDR3 sequence: CASSSIRQITEAFF. The DNA reads as follows: TGTGCCAGCAGCTCGATCCGGCAAATCACTGAAGCTTTCTTT.